These 30 T cell receptor beta chains came from one sample sequenced in a study of T cells in Graves' hyperthyroidism and ophthalmopathy. TCR beta CDR3 sequences were amplified from RNA transcripts. Using the HTBI primer set, a first-round RT-PCR was run on the TCR CDR3. TCRdb independently ran MiXCR on the multiplex PCR reads; one entry per CDR3 protein. Of around 440,000 distinct CDR3 sequences in the sample, approximately 14% were seen once. The sequencing sample was made of blood. The receptors here all came from a woman aged 18-29 years with Graves' hyperthyroidism.

The sample holds many counts of this clonotype. The chain uses TRBV5-1 and TRBJ1-1; the match to TRBD1 covers 7 bases. The trim removed 4 bases at V and 0 bases at J, leaving 3 bases unmatched. The CDR3 length is 14 residues. Germline V gene data show CDR1 as SGHRS and CDR2 as YFSETQ. CDR3 DNA: TGCGCCAGCAGCCAGGGACAGATGAACACTGAAGCTTTCTTT. Its protein product is CASSQGQMNTEAFF. Using reference TRBV5-1 and TRBJ1-1 for the parts outside the CDR3, the full variable domain is KAGVTQTPRYLIKTRGQQVTLSCSPISGHRSVSWYQQTPGQGLQFLFEYFSETQRNKGNFPGRFSGRQFSNSRSEMNVSTLELGDSALYLCASSQGQMNTEAFFGQGTRLTVV.

As for this clonotype: A much larger clone lies a single base off, so this may be a read error. The chain carries TRBV12-3 or TRBV12-4 and TRBJ1-1; a weak D match, TRBD1 (6 bases). V was shortened by 6 bases and J by 12 bases, with 23 bases between the two germline ends. The CDR3 length is 14 residues. CDR3 in amino acids: CASRIGQFSGETFF. The CDR3 region has the DNA TGTGCCAGCAGAATCGGACAGTTCTCGGGGGAGACTTTCTTT.

This clonotype occurred a few times. This chain links TRBV14 with TRBJ2-7; perhaps D is TRBD1 or TRBD2 (6 bases each). Trimming took 4 bases from V and 3 from J, leaving 13 bases between them. CDR3 size: 14 residues. The germline V gene encodes CDR1 SGHDN and CDR2 FVKESK. CDR3 DNA sequence: TGTGCCAGCAGCCGACGGGGGCAGGTCTACGAGCAGTACTTC. It is translated as CASSRRGQVYEQYF.

The chain uses TRBV5-1 and TRBJ1-4; tentatively, D is TRBD1 (5 bases). The CDR3 sequence is 14 residues long. CDR1 and CDR2 (germline): SGHRS, YFSETQ. Trimming stripped 5 bases from V and 1 base from J, with 9 bases between. This chain's CDR3 is CASRVGGTNEKLFF. Written as DNA, the CDR3 is TGCGCCAGCAGAGTCGGGGGAACTAATGAAAAACTGTTTTTT.

This clonotype has more than one count but fewer than ten. The CDR3 coding sequence is TGTGCCAGCAGCGTTGACGCGAACACTGAAGCTTTCTTT. Translated, it gives CASSVDANTEAFF. The V call is TRBV9, the J call TRBJ1-1; no clear D. V lost 2 bases to trimming and J lost 1 base, with 6 bases between them. The CDR3 totals 13 residues. Per the germline V gene, CDR1 is SGDLS and CDR2 is YYNGEE.

This clonotype came up a few times. Here the CDR3 reads CASKVLLTNEKLFF. In DNA form, the CDR3 reads TGTGCCAGCAAAGTTTTGCTCACTAATGAAAAACTGTTTTTT. V is TRBV2 and J is TRBJ1-4; D is ambiguous. The germline V gene encodes CDR1 SNHLY and CDR2 FYNNEI. The V gene lost 7 bases and the J gene lost 2 bases, with 11 bases spanning the gap. CDR3 length equals 14 residues.

This clonotype was picked up many times. This chain connects TRBV6-1 to TRBJ2-2, with 7 bases lining up with TRBD2. With 1 base clipped from V and 7 bases from J, the junction kept 18 bases outside the gene matches. Germline V gene sequence: CDR1 MNHNS, CDR2 SASEGT. CDR3 length: 19 amino acids. The CDR3 spells CASSEEVYRRELMDGELFF. CDR3 DNA: TGTGCCAGCAGTGAAGAAGTGTATAGGCGGGAGCTGATGGACGGGGAGCTGTTTTTT.

This clonotype showed up many times. The genes are TRBV6-1 and TRBJ2-5; 9 nucleotides align to TRBD2. This CDR3 region has 14 residues. Germline loops: CDR1 MNHNS, CDR2 SASEGT. Trimming removed 9 bases from V and 0 bases from J; junction bases left unmatched: 5. CDR3 DNA: TGTGCCAGTGTAGCGGGGGCGTACCAAGAGACCCAGTACTTC. Protein product: CASVAGAYQETQYF.

The chain employs TRBV20-1 and TRBJ2-7, with 7 bases fitting TRBD2. The CDR3 is 12 residues long. J was trimmed by 5 bases and V by 6 bases; bases with no gene match: 7. CDR1 is DFQATT, CDR2 SNEGSKA, per germline (reference sequence). In nucleotides, the CDR3 is TGCAGTGCGAGGGCGGGGGAGAACGAGCAGTACTTC. Protein: CSARAGENEQYF.

For this clonotype: This may come from a read error, since a much larger clone is one base off. V and J are TRBV6-1 and TRBJ2-7; D gene ambiguous. The germline V and J ends were trimmed by 7 bases and 4 bases, with 14 bases remaining between them. In germline, CDR1 is MNHNS, CDR2 SASEGT. This CDR3 has 13 residues. The DNA of the CDR3 is TGTGCCAGCACCGGATCTTACCGGTACGAGCAGTACTTC. Translated, it gives CASTGSYRYEQYF.

This clonotype appeared many times. The chain uses TRBV20-1 and TRBJ1-5; a possible D gene is TRBD1 (5 bases). Germline V lookup: CDR1 DFQATT, CDR2 SNEGSKA (reference sequence). The CDR3 is 14 residues long. V lost 3 bases and J lost 7, with 16 bases in between. CDR3 sequence (DNA): TGCAGTGCTAGTCACGGGGACCTTGGCCAGCCCCAGCATTTT. Translation gives CSASHGDLGQPQHF.

The chain is built from TRBV6-1 and TRBJ2-1; possible D gene TRBD2, 5 bases. Germline CDR1 is MNHNS and CDR2 is SASEGT. V was trimmed by 0 bases and J by 5 bases, leaving 11 bases between them. The CDR3 consists of 15 residues. The DNA for the CDR3 is TGTGCCAGCAGTGAAGCTTCAAGCGGAAACAATGAGCAGTTCTTC. It specifies CASSEASSGNNEQFF.

This rearrangement joins TRBV9 to TRBJ1-2; no clear D gene. Germline CDR1 is SGDLS and CDR2 is YYNGEE. V lost 3 bases to trimming and J lost 1 base, with 10 bases between them. The CDR3 runs to 14 residues. The CDR3 sequence is CASSDATHNYGYTF. The CDR3 DNA sequence: TGTGCCAGCAGCGACGCCACACATAACTATGGCTACACCTTC.

The chain combines TRBV4-3 with TRBJ2-3; 9 positions match TRBD2. V lost 0 bases to trimming and J lost 3 bases; unmatched junction nucleotides: 7. This CDR3 spans 17 amino acids. The germline gives CDR1 LGHNA, CDR2 YSLEER. CDR3 nucleotide sequence: TGCGCCAGCAGCCAAGAGATCCCAGCGGGGGGTACAGATACGCAGTATTTT. Protein: CASSQEIPAGGTDTQYF.

This clonotype showed up many times. The chain links TRBV12-3 or TRBV12-4 to TRBJ2-7; possible D gene TRBD2, 5 bases. This CDR3 is 14 amino acids long. V shed 3 bases and J shed 4 bases, with 13 bases lying between them. DNA of the CDR3: TGTGCCAGCAGTTTGGAGAGCGGTTGGTACGAGCAGTACTTC. Encoded protein: CASSLESGWYEQYF.

There are many counts of this clonotype. The chain has TRBV2 and TRBJ2-3; 8 bases are shared with TRBD2. The V gene's germline CDR1 is SNHLY and CDR2 FYNNEI. J gave up 4 bases and V 1 base, and 1 base lay outside the gene matches. The CDR3 is 14 amino acids. The CDR3 DNA reads as TGTGCCAGCAGTGAAGTGACTAGCGCAGATACGCAGTATTTT. Protein sequence: CASSEVTSADTQYF.

V usage is TRBV7-9 and J usage is TRBJ1-2, with D possibly TRBD1 on 6 matching bases. This CDR3 contains 15 residues. Trimming took 5 bases from V and 7 from J, leaving 20 bases between them. Looked up from germline, CDR1 is SEHNR and CDR2 is FQNEAQ (reference sequence). This CDR3 is CASSPDRGNLGGYTF. The CDR3 DNA is TGTGCCAGCAGCCCGGATAGGGGGAACTTGGGTGGCTACACCTTC.

The V call is TRBV20-1, the J call TRBJ1-4; TRBD1 is a possible D gene (6 bases). V lost 2 bases and J lost 8, with 9 bases in between. CDR3 length: 12 amino acids. Looked up from germline, CDR1 is DFQATT and CDR2 is SNEGSKA (reference sequence). CDR3 nucleotides: TGCAGTGCTAGAATGACAGGAGAAAAACTGTTTTTT. Translation: CSARMTGEKLFF.

This clonotype has a handful of counts. The chain joins TRBV5-6 to TRBJ2-4, with TRBD2 as a possible D gene (6 bases). V lost 0 bases to trimming and J lost 1 base, with 11 bases between them. The CDR3 is 16 amino acids. Germline CDR1 reads SGHDT; CDR2 reads YYEEEE. CDR3 loop: CASSLGGGTAKNIQYF. CDR3 bases: TGTGCCAGCAGCTTGGGTGGGGGGACGGCCAAAAACATTCAGTACTTC.

This clonotype was detected many times. The V and J genes are TRBV6-1 and TRBJ1-5, with 7 bases aligning to TRBD1. This CDR3 is 13 amino acids long. With V trimmed by 5 bases and J by 8 bases, 6 bases remained unmatched. From germline, CDR1 is MNHNS and CDR2 SASEGT. CDR3 amino acids: CASSIYRGEPQHF. The CDR3 region has the DNA TGTGCCAGCAGTATCTACAGGGGAGAGCCCCAGCATTTT.

This clonotype came up many times. CDR3 in amino acids: CASSATVYNEQFF. CDR3 coding DNA: TGTGCCAGCAGTGCGACAGTTTACAATGAGCAGTTCTTC. The rearrangement joins TRBV2 to TRBJ2-1; a weak D match, TRBD1 (5 bases). In germline, CDR1 is SNHLY, CDR2 FYNNEI. With 4 bases removed from V and 4 bases from J, the gap between germline ends came to 8 bases. The CDR3 totals 13 residues.

This clonotype has a handful of counts. J is TRBJ2-3 and V is TRBV9, with 9 bases identical to TRBD2. Germline CDR1 and CDR2: SGDLS and YYNGEE. The CDR3 contains 16 residues. V lost 4 bases and J lost 0; bases outside the gene matches: 6. CDR3 DNA: TGTGCCAGCAGCCGTCTAGCGGGAATCAGCACAGATACGCAGTATTTT. Residues: CASSRLAGISTDTQYF.

This chain uses TRBV5-1 with TRBJ1-2; TRBD1 agrees at 7 bases. Germline V lookup: CDR1 SGHRS, CDR2 YFSETQ. This CDR3 contains 14 residues. V lost 2 bases and J lost 6; bases outside the gene matches: 7. CDR3: CASSLWGQRNGYTF. The CDR3 DNA reads TGCGCCAGCAGCTTATGGGGACAGCGGAATGGCTACACCTTC.

This clonotype was seen many times. The genes are TRBV20-1 and TRBJ2-1; D tentatively reads TRBD1 or TRBD2 (5 bases each). Germline loops: CDR1 DFQATT, CDR2 SNEGSKA (reference sequence). The CDR3 runs to 14 residues. Trimming pared 5 bases from V and 6 bases from J, leaving 17 bases between. The CDR3 reads CSAFTGTRPNEQFF. In DNA form, the CDR3 reads TGCAGTGCTTTCACCGGGACCCGCCCCAATGAGCAGTTCTTC.

V is TRBV15 and J is TRBJ2-5, with 8 nucleotides matching TRBD1. Germline V gene sequence: CDR1 LNHNV, CDR2 YYDKDF (reference sequence). V shed 5 bases and J 7 bases; nucleotides not matched to a gene: 3. The CDR3 sequence is 12 residues long. The CDR3 is CATSGQGATQYF. Written as DNA, the CDR3 is TGTGCCACCAGCGGTCAGGGGGCGACCCAGTACTTC. Using reference TRBV15 and TRBJ2-5 for the parts outside the CDR3, the full variable domain is DAMVIQNPRYQVTQFGKPVTLSCSQTLNHNVMYWYQQKSSQAPKLLFHYYDKDFNNEADTPDNFQSRRPNTSFCFLDIRSPGLGDTAMYLCATSGQGATQYFGPGTRLLVL.

This clonotype occurred many times. The chain has TRBV6-1 and TRBJ1-1; D is ambiguous. The CDR3 is made up of 13 amino acids. V dropped 4 bases and J dropped 2 bases, with 8 bases sitting between them. Germline CDR1 is MNHNS and CDR2 is SASEGT. Here the CDR3 DNA reads TGTGCCAGCAGTGTTTTCAGTAACACTGAAGCTTTCTTT. Protein sequence: CASSVFSNTEAFF.

This clonotype was picked up many times. The chain uses TRBV29-1 and TRBJ2-7, with D possibly TRBD2 on 6 matching bases. CDR3 size: 11 residues. Germline-derived CDR1 and CDR2 are SQVTM and ANQGSEA. V dropped 3 bases and J dropped 5 bases, with 8 bases sitting between them. CDR3 bases: TGCAGCGTTGACGGGGGAGACGAGCAGTACTTC. Translated: CSVDGGDEQYF.

This clonotype was seen many times. The rearrangement links TRBV11-2 to TRBJ1-1; unclear D gene. This CDR3 is 13 amino acids long. Between the trimmed V and J ends, which lost 7 bases and 1 base, there was a span of 10 bases. CDR1 SGHAT and CDR2 FQNNGV come from the germline V gene. CDR3 coding DNA: TGTGCCAGCACCCCTTTCGGGAACACTGAAGCTTTCTTT. It is translated as CASTPFGNTEAFF.

This clonotype has more than one count but fewer than ten. The V gene is TRBV5-6, the J gene TRBJ2-2, with a weak D call TRBD1 (5 bases). This CDR3 has 15 residues. V dropped 1 base and J dropped 3 bases, with 10 bases sitting between them. CDR1 and CDR2 (germline): SGHDT, YYEEEE. CDR3 sequence reads: CASSLSGQDTGELFF. For the CDR3, the DNA is TGTGCCAGCAGCTTGTCCGGACAAGACACCGGGGAGCTGTTTTTT.

This clonotype was counted many times. CDR3 DNA sequence: TGTGCCAGCAGTGAGGCGGGGGATGGCTACACCTTC. This translates into CASSEAGDGYTF. This chain connects TRBV2 to TRBJ1-2; the D gene is possibly TRBD1 (5 bases). Germline values: CDR1 SNHLY, CDR2 FYNNEI. This CDR3 is built from 12 residues. V lost 3 bases and J 6 bases, leaving 8 bases between the germline ends. Together with reference TRBV2 and TRBJ1-2, the CDR3 gives the full variable domain: EPEVTQTPSHQVTQMGQEVILRCVPISNHLYFYWYRQILGQKVEFLVSFYNNEISEKSEIFDDQFSVERPDGSNFTLKIRSTKLEDSAMYFCASSEAGDGYTFGSGTRLTVV.